This TCR beta chain derives from a study of T cell clonotyping in hematopoietic cell transplantation. With respect to this clone: No antigen is known for it.

Sequencing used immunoSEQ multiplex PCR; TCRdb keeps in-frame clones, though not all of them. The sample carries approximately 4,200 clones, 90% to 97% recorded once. Broader study findings: After transplant, recipient diversity fell while pathologically expanded clonotypes grew through day 180.

CDR3 length equals 23 residues. CDR1 is SGHRS and CDR2 is YFSETQ in the germline V gene. With V trimmed by 2 bases and J by 1 base, 28 bases remained unmatched. Sequencing used PBMCs, obtained 100 days after allogeneic stem cell transplant. The V and J genes are TRBV5-1 and TRBJ2-3; 7 nucleotides match TRBD2. The clonotype was recovered from a male patient in his 40s who had an allogeneic stem cell transplant from a related donor, so the T cells may come from the graft donor. Some clones in this sample may be carry-over from other donors' samples. CDR3 DNA sequence: TGCGCCAGCAGCTTTCGAAAAGGAAGACCGGGACTACCCAATACGAGGGGCACAGATACGCAGTATTTT. This gives the protein CASSFRKGRPGLPNTRGTDTQYF.